The 5 T cell receptor beta chains below all came from one sample that was sequenced in a study of CD8+CD57+ T cells in acquired aplastic anemia. For sequencing, patients were chosen who had shown expansion of CD8+CD57+ cells by flow cytometry. CDR3 and TCR beta VDJ profiling relied on a genomic DNA template. TCRdb reanalysed the reads using MiXCR and keeps one entry per CDR3 protein. Here the sample spans about 180,000 distinct CDR3 sequences, 45% to 60% being singletons. The sequenced sample consisted of sorted CD4+, CD8+, or CD8+CD57+ T cells (not recorded which) from PBMCs. These receptor sequences come from a human donor with aplastic anemia.

This clonotype has at least ten counts. The chain combines TRBV5-1 with TRBJ1-2, with D tentatively TRBD1 (6 bases). V lost 4 bases, J lost 2 bases, and 9 bases lay in between. The germline gives CDR1 SGHRS, CDR2 YFSETQ. The CDR3 contains 13 residues. This CDR3 reads CASSQGQNYGYTF. The CDR3 DNA reads TGCGCCAGCAGCCAAGGACAGAACTATGGCTACACCTTC.

The J gene is TRBJ2-7, the V gene TRBV10-3, with 11 nucleotides matching TRBD2. There are 11 residues in the CDR3. The germline V gene encodes CDR1 ENHRY and CDR2 SYGVKD. With V trimmed by 10 bases and J by 8 bases, 4 bases remained unmatched. CDR3 bases: TGTGCCACCGGGACTAGCGGACAGCAGTACTTC. Its translation: CATGTSGQQYF.

This clonotype occurred a few times. The CDR3 spells CAISESEEPTDTQYF. The CDR3, as DNA: TGTGCCATCAGTGAGTCTGAGGAGCCCACAGATACGCAGTATTTT. This chain connects TRBV10-3 to TRBJ2-3, with D unresolved. This CDR3 region has 15 residues. The germline gives CDR1 ENHRY, CDR2 SYGVKD. The V gene lost 0 bases and the J gene lost 2 bases, with 9 bases spanning the gap.

The V call is TRBV13, the J call TRBJ2-7; D possibly corresponds to TRBD2 (6 bases). Germline V gives CDR1 PRHDT, CDR2 FYEKMQ (reference sequence). V shed 6 bases and J shed 8 bases, with 26 bases lying between them. The CDR3 length is 16 residues. The CDR3 DNA is TGTGCCAGCAGTTTCCGTCAAGGTGCCGGGGGTAGCCAGCAGTACTTC. Protein: CASSFRQGAGGSQQYF.

The chain links TRBV6-4 to TRBJ2-3; 7 nucleotides line up with TRBD2. V lost 0 bases to trimming and J lost 5 bases; unmatched junction nucleotides: 5. CDR3 length: 15 amino acids. Per the germline V gene, CDR1 is MRHNA and CDR2 is SNTAGT. The CDR3 DNA reads as TGTGCCAGCAGTGACTCGCGGGGAGGGATAGATACGCAGTATTTT. It is translated as CASSDSRGGIDTQYF.